This is a list of T cell receptor beta chains from one sample in a study of blood T cell repertoires in COVID-19. Repertoires were generated with immunoSEQ multiplex PCR, while TCRdb's copy carries only in-frame clones and drops some. Of some 110,000 clones in the sample, 75% to 85% were seen once. The sample taken for sequencing was peripheral blood. The source is a woman in her seventies with acute or convalescent COVID-19. The CDR3 runs from the conserved cysteine through the conserved F or W. Clone size is not always given. Where it is, it says once, few, many or a class for expanded clones.

V gene	J gene	clone size	CDR3 protein
TRBV7-2	TRBJ1-5	-	CASSGGKQPQHF
TRBV6-1	TRBJ1-2	-	CASSEALLSIEGYTF
TRBV5-6	TRBJ2-3	-	CASSRFRGDTDTQYF
TRBV7-9	TRBJ2-2	few	CASSLKQGNTGELFF
TRBV5-6	TRBJ2-7	-	CASSLGVSGAYEQYF
TRBV30	TRBJ2-7	few	CAWSVGTGFHEQYF
TRBV10-3	TRBJ2-3	once	CAISVEADTQYF
TRBV5-1	TRBJ2-5	-	CASSYSPLTGTSGRAWETQYF
TRBV18	TRBJ2-1	-	CASSRTSGSGGNEQFF
TRBV6-5	TRBJ2-3	-	CASRSTDTGIGTQYF